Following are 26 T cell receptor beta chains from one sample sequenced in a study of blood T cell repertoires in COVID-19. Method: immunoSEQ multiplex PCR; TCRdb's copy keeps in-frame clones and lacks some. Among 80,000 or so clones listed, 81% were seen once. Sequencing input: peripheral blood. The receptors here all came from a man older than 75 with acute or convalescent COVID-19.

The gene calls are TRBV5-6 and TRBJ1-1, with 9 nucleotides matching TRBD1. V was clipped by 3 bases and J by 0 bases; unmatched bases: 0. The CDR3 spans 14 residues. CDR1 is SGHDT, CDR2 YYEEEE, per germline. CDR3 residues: CASSWDRVNTEAFF. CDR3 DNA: TGTGCCAGCAGCTGGGACAGGGTGAACACTGAAGCTTTCTTT.

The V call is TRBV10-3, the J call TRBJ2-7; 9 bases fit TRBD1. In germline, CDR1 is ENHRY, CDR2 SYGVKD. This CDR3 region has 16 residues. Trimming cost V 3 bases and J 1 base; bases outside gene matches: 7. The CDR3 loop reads CAISDQQGARSYEQYF. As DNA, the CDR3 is TGTGCCATCAGTGATCAACAGGGGGCGCGATCCTACGAGCAGTACTTC.

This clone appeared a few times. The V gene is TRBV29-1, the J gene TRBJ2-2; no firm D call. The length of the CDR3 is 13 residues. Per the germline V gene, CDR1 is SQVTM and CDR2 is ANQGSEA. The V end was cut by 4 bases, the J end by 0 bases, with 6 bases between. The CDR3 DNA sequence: TGCAGCGTTGGGGCGACGAACACCGGGGAGCTGTTTTTT. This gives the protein CSVGATNTGELFF.

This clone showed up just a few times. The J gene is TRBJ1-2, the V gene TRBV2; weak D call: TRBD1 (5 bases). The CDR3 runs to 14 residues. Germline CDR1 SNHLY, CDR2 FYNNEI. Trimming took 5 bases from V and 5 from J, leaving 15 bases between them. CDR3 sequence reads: CASSTGLKGYGYTF. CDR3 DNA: TGTGCCAGCAGTACGGGACTGAAAGGGTATGGCTACACCTTC.

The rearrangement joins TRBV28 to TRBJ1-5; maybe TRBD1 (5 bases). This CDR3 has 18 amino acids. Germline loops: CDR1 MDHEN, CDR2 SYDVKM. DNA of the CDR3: TGTGCGACTCACTGGGGCAAGATTTCTTCTAGCGGGGGTCAGCCCCAGCATTTT. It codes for CATHWGKISSSGGQPQHF.

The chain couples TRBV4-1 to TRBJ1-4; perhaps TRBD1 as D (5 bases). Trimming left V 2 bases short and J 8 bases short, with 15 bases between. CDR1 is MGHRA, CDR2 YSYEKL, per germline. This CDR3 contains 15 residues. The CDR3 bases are TGCGCCAGCAGCCAAATTCTGCAGGGATCAGAAAAACTGTTTTTT. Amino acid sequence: CASSQILQGSEKLFF.

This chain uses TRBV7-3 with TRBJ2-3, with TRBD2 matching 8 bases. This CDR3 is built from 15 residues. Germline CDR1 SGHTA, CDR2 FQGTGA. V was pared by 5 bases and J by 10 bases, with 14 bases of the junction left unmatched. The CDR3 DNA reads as TGTGCCAGCAGCCCCGGGACTAGTAGATTTTGGGCGCAGTATTTT. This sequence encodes CASSPGTSRFWAQYF. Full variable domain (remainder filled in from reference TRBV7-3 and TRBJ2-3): GAGVSQTPSNKVTEKGKYVELRCDPISGHTALYWYRQSLGQGPEFLIYFQGTGAADDSGLPNDRFFAVRPEGSVSTLKIQRTERGDSAVYLCASSPGTSRFWAQYFGPGTRLTVL.

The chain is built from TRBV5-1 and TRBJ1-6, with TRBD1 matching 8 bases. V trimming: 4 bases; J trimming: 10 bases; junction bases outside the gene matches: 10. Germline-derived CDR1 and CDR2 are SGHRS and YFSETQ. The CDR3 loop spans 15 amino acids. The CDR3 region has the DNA TGCGCCAGCAGCCCAGGGACAGGCGGGGGATCACCCCTCCACTTT. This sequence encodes CASSPGTGGGSPLHF.

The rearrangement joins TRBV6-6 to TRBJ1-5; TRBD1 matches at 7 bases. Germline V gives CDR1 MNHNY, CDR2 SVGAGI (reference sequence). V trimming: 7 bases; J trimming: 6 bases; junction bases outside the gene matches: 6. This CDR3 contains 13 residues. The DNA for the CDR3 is TGTGCCAGCACAAGGACAGGAGGTCAGCCCCAGCATTTT. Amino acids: CASTRTGGQPQHF.

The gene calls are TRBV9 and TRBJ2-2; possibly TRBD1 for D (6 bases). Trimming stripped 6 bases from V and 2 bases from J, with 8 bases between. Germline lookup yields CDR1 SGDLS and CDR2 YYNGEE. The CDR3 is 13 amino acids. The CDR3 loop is CASNRANTGELFF. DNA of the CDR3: TGTGCCAGCAACAGGGCAAACACCGGGGAGCTGTTTTTT.

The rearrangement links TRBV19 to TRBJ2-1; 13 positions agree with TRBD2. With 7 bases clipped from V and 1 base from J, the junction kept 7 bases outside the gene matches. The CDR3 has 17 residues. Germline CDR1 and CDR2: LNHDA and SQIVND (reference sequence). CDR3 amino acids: CASIGWTSGRSYNEQFF. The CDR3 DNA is TGTGCCAGTATTGGGTGGACTAGCGGGAGATCCTACAATGAGCAGTTCTTC.

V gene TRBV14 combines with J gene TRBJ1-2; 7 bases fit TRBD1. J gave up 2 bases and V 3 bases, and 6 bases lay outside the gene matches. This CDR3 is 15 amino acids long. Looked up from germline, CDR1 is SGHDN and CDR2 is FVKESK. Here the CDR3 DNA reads TGTGCCAGCAGCCAGGCGACAGGGAGGAACTATGGCTACACCTTC. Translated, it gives CASSQATGRNYGYTF.

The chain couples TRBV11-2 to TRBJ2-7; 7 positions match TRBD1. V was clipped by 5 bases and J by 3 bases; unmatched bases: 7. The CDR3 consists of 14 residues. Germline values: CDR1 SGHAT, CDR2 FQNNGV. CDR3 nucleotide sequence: TGTGCCAGCAGCCGACCACAGGGGTACTACGAGCAGTACTTC. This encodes CASSRPQGYYEQYF.

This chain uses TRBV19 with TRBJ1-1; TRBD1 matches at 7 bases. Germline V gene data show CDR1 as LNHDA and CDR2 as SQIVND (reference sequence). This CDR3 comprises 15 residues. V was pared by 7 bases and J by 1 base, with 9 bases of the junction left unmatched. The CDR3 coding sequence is TGTGCCAGTATACGAGAGGGACAGACGAACACTGAAGCTTTCTTT. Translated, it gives CASIREGQTNTEAFF. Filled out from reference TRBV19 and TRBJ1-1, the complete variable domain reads DGGITQSPKYLFRKEGQNVTLSCEQNLNHDAMYWYRQDPGQGLRLIYYSQIVNDFQKGDIAEGYSVSREKKESFPLTVTSAQKNPTAFYLCASIREGQTNTEAFFGQGTRLTVV.

CDR3 in DNA: TGTGCCAGCAGTGGACAGGGGGCCGATAATGAAAAACTGTTTTTT. This gives the protein CASSGQGADNEKLFF. The rearrangement uses TRBV2 and TRBJ1-4, with TRBD1 matching 10 bases. V shed 4 bases, J shed 4 bases, and the junction held 3 bases outside the gene matches. The CDR3 contains 15 residues. Germline values: CDR1 SNHLY, CDR2 FYNNEI.

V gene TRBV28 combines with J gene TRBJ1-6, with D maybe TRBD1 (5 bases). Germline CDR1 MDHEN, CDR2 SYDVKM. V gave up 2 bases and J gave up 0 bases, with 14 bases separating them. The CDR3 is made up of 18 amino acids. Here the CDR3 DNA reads TGTGCCAGCAGTTTACAAGGGGCTACAAGCTCCTATAATTCACCCCTCCACTTT. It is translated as CASSLQGATSSYNSPLHF.

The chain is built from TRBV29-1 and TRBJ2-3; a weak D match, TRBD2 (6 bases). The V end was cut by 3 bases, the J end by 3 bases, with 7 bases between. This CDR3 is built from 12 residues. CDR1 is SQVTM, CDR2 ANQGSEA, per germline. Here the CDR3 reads CSVDGGTDTQYF. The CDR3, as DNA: TGCAGCGTTGATGGGGGGACAGATACGCAGTATTTT.

CDR3 protein: CASSLDVNREAFF. The CDR3 nucleotides read TGTGCCAGCAGCCTAGATGTGAATCGTGAAGCTTTCTTT. The V gene is TRBV7-3, the J gene TRBJ1-1; D gene uncertain. The germline V gene has CDR1 SGHTA and CDR2 FQGTGA. V was trimmed by 5 bases and J by 7 bases, leaving 14 bases between them. The CDR3 spans 13 residues.

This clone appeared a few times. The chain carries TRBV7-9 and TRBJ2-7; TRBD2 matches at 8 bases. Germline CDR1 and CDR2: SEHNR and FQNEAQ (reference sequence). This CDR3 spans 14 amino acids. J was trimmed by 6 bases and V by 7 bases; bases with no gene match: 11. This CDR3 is CASTSMREAIEQYF. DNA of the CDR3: TGTGCCAGCACCTCCATGCGGGAGGCCATCGAGCAGTACTTC.

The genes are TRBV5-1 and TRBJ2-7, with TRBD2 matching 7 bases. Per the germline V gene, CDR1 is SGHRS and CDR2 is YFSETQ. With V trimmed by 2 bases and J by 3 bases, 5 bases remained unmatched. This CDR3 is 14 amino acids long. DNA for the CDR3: TGCGCCAGCAGCTTCCTCAGGGAGGGCTACGAGCAGTACTTC. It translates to CASSFLREGYEQYF.

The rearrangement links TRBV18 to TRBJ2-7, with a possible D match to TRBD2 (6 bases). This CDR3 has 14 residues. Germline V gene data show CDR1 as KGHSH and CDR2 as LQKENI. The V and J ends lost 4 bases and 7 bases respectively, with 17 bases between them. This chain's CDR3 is CASSRGTAEREQYF. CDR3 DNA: TGTGCCAGCTCACGCGGGACTGCGGAAAGGGAGCAGTACTTC.

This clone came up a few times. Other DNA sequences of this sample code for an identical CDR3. DNA for the CDR3: TGTGCCAGCTCACCACGGACTAGCGCTTACAATGAGCAGTTCTTC. It is translated as CASSPRTSAYNEQFF. This chain links TRBV18 with TRBJ2-1; 9 positions match TRBD2. V shed 1 base and J 4 bases; nucleotides not matched to a gene: 2. The CDR3 is 15 amino acids. Germline values: CDR1 KGHSH, CDR2 LQKENI.

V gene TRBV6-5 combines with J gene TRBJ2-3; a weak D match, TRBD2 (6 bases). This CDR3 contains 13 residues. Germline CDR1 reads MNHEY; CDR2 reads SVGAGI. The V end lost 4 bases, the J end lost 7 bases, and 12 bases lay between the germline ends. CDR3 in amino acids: CASSSRTSHTQYF. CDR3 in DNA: TGTGCCAGCAGTTCTCGAACTAGCCATACGCAGTATTTT.

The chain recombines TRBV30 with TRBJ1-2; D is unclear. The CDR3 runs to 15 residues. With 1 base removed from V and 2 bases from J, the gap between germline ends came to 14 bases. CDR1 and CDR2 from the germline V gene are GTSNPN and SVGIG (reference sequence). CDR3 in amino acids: CAWSGSGGRNYGYTF. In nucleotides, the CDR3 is TGTGCCTGGAGTGGGTCGGGCGGGAGAAACTATGGCTACACCTTC. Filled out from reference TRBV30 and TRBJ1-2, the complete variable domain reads SQTIHQWPATLVQPVGSPLSLECTVEGTSNPNLYWYRQAAGRGLQLLFYSVGIGQISSEVPQNLSASRPQDRQFILSSKKLLLSDSGFYLCAWSGSGGRNYGYTFGSGTRLTVV.

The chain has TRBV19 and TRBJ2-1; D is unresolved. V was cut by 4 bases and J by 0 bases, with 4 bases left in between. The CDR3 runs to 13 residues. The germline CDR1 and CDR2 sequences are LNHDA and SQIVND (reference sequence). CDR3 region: CASSTSSYNEQFF. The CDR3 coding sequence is TGTGCCAGTAGTACGAGCTCCTACAATGAGCAGTTCTTC. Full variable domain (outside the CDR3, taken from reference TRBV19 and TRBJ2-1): DGGITQSPKYLFRKEGQNVTLSCEQNLNHDAMYWYRQDPGQGLRLIYYSQIVNDFQKGDIAEGYSVSREKKESFPLTVTSAQKNPTAFYLCASSTSSYNEQFFGPGTRLTVL.

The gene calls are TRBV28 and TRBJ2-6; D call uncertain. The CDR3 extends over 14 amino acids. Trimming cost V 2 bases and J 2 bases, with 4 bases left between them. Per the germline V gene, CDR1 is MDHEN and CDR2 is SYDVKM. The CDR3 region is CASSLQAGANVLTF. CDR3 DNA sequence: TGTGCCAGCAGTTTACAGGCTGGGGCCAACGTCCTGACTTTC.